These 25 T cell receptor beta chains originate from one sample sequenced in a study of blood T cell repertoires in COVID-19. Only in-frame clones appear in the TCRdb table, and some are missing; sequencing was by immunoSEQ multiplex PCR. This table holds some 140,000 clones, roughly four fifths found once. The sample consisted of PBMCs or T cells enriched from blood (not recorded which). The receptors here all came from a man under 40 who had recovered from COVID-19.

The V call is TRBV2, the J call TRBJ1-2; 7 bases fit TRBD1. The CDR3 is 15 residues long. Germline CDR1 SNHLY, CDR2 FYNNEI. Losses at the gene ends were 4 bases for V and 5 bases for J; bases not matched to a gene: 10. The CDR3 DNA reads TGTGCCAGCAGTGGGGGAAGGACAGGAGAATATGGCTACACCTTC. Encoded protein: CASSGGRTGEYGYTF.

The rearrangement links TRBV2 to TRBJ1-4; weak D call: TRBD1 (5 bases). The germline CDR1 and CDR2 sequences are SNHLY and FYNNEI. This CDR3 has 15 residues. Trimming shortened V by 10 bases and J by 0 bases, and 15 bases separated the two germline ends. The CDR3 DNA follows: TGTGCCATCTCCGGGCAGGGCTCAACTAATGAAAAACTGTTTTTT. Its translation: CAISGQGSTNEKLFF.

Concerning this clone: The junction shows a germline mismatch at one end, possibly a read error. This sequence joins TRBV7-9 and TRBJ2-5, with TRBD2 as a possible D gene (5 bases). This CDR3 spans 13 amino acids. Germline V gene data show CDR1 as SEHNR and CDR2 as FQNEAQ (reference sequence). CDR3 region: CASSIGLQGTQYF. The CDR3 DNA reads as TGTGCCAGCAGCATCGGACTCCAAGGGACCCAGTACTTC.

V is TRBV18 and J is TRBJ1-2, with D perhaps matching TRBD1 (5 bases). The CDR3 spans 14 residues. V gave up 1 base and J gave up 3 bases, with 9 bases separating them. CDR1 is KGHSH, CDR2 LQKENI, per germline. DNA of the CDR3: TGTGCCAGCTCACCACAGGCAGGGTACTATGGCTACACCTTC. Amino acid sequence: CASSPQAGYYGYTF.

The chain has TRBV5-1 and TRBJ1-2, with 8 bases fitting TRBD1. CDR3 length equals 15 residues. Per germline, CDR1 SGHRS and CDR2 YFSETQ. The junction had 5 bases not matched to a gene; V was cut back by 0 bases and J by 4 bases. This CDR3 is CASSLGVTGGYGYTF. The CDR3 DNA follows: TGCGCCAGCAGCTTGGGGGTAACAGGGGGCTATGGCTACACCTTC. The whole variable domain, remainder taken from reference TRBV5-1 and TRBJ1-2, is KAGVTQTPRYLIKTRGQQVTLSCSPISGHRSVSWYQQTPGQGLQFLFEYFSETQRNKGNFPGRFSGRQFSNSRSEMNVSTLELGDSALYLCASSLGVTGGYGYTFGSGTRLTVV.

The V and J genes are TRBV18 and TRBJ2-1; 9 nucleotides align to TRBD1. From germline, CDR1 is KGHSH and CDR2 LQKENI. The CDR3 contains 20 residues. After removal of 3 bases from V and 2 bases from J, the junction contained 17 bases not matched to a gene. CDR3 DNA: TGTGCCAGCTCACCGAACCTGGGGGACAGGGTCAAAAGGACCTACAATGAGCAGTTCTTC. Amino acids: CASSPNLGDRVKRTYNEQFF.

This chain uses TRBV19 with TRBJ2-2; possibly TRBD2 for D (7 bases). This CDR3 is built from 22 residues. V lost 8 bases and J 2 bases, leaving 36 bases between the germline ends. Germline V gene sequence: CDR1 LNHDA, CDR2 SQIVND (reference sequence). The CDR3 sequence is CASSVLSQGRGGGRINTGELFF. Written as DNA, the CDR3 is TGTGCCAGTTCAGTATTGTCACAGGGTCGAGGGGGGGGAAGAATAAACACCGGGGAGCTGTTTTTT.

As concerns this clone: The germline gene is not matched at one end of the junction; a read error may be the cause. The rearrangement links TRBV4-1 to TRBJ1-1, with D unclear. Germline V gene lookup returns CDR1 MGHRA and CDR2 YSYEKL. This CDR3 spans 15 amino acids. Here the CDR3 reads CASSQDLFGNSEAFF. CDR3 DNA: TGCGCCAGCAGCCAAGATTTGTTCGGGAACAGTGAAGCTTTCTTT.

V is TRBV7-3 and J is TRBJ2-3; 11 positions match TRBD2. Germline V gene lookup returns CDR1 SGHTA and CDR2 FQGTGA. This CDR3 is built from 15 residues. With V trimmed by 8 bases and J by 6 bases, 10 bases remained unmatched. The CDR3 DNA follows: TGTGCCAGCTCATCCCTAGCGGGAGGCCGGGATACGCAGTATTTT. This sequence encodes CASSSLAGGRDTQYF.

V is TRBV6-5 and J is TRBJ1-6, with D unclear. This CDR3 has 16 residues. The ends were cut back, 2 bases at V and 8 bases at J, with 16 bases in the middle. Per the germline V gene, CDR1 is MNHEY and CDR2 is SVGAGI. The DNA of the CDR3 is TGTGCCAGCAGTTACCGCGGGTTGGGGTTAGATTCACCCCTCCACTTT. Amino acid sequence: CASSYRGLGLDSPLHF.

A single count supports this clone. This rearrangement joins TRBV3-1 (or the pseudogene TRBV3-2) to TRBJ2-5; D is undetermined. The CDR3 has 15 residues. V was clipped by 0 bases and J by 2 bases, with 10 bases between them. Germline CDR1 is LGHDT and CDR2 is YNNKEL (reference sequence). This chain's CDR3 is CASSQDGQPQETQYF. The CDR3 DNA sequence: TGTGCCAGCAGCCAAGATGGGCAACCGCAAGAGACCCAGTACTTC.

The chain couples TRBV27 to TRBJ2-5, with 8 bases identical to TRBD1. The CDR3 totals 14 residues. Germline CDR1 is MNHEY and CDR2 is SMNVEV (reference sequence). The V gene end was trimmed by 5 bases and the J gene end by 2 bases; junction bases not matched to a gene: 4. CDR3 in amino acids: CASSIGTGQETQYF. CDR3 in DNA: TGTGCCAGCAGTATAGGGACAGGTCAAGAGACCCAGTACTTC.

The V gene is TRBV7-6, the J gene TRBJ2-1, with 10 positions matching TRBD2. The CDR3 consists of 15 residues. The V and J ends lost 2 bases and 7 bases, in that order; junction bases with no gene match: 5. Per the germline V gene, CDR1 is SGHVS and CDR2 is FNYEAQ. CDR3 sequence reads: CASSLSGGALNEQFF. CDR3 in DNA: TGTGCCAGCAGCTTAAGCGGGGGGGCTTTGAATGAGCAGTTCTTC.

The V and J genes are TRBV7-9 and TRBJ1-1; weak D call: TRBD1 (5 bases). Germline CDR1 and CDR2: SEHNR and FQNEAQ (reference sequence). The CDR3 consists of 15 residues. The V end was cut by 4 bases, the J end by 4 bases, with 16 bases between. In DNA form, the CDR3 reads TGTGCCAGCAGCTCCCCGAAACAGGTAGTCACTGAAGCTTTCTTT. Its translation: CASSSPKQVVTEAFF.

This chain uses TRBV19 with TRBJ2-5; 8 bases map to TRBD1. This CDR3 comprises 15 residues. CDR1 and CDR2 (germline): LNHDA, SQIVND (reference sequence). Germline trimming cut 2 bases from V and 5 bases from J; bases unmatched to any gene: 7. DNA for the CDR3: TGTGCCAGTAGTATAAACGCAGGGGGCATGGAGACCCAGTACTTC. This codes for CASSINAGGMETQYF.

The rearrangement joins TRBV5-1 to TRBJ1-5, with D unresolved. Germline V CDR1 and CDR2: SGHRS, YFSETQ. The ends were cut back, 0 bases at V and 5 bases at J, with 6 bases in the middle. This CDR3 is built from 13 residues. CDR3 in amino acids: CASSLDQDQPQHF. The DNA for the CDR3 is TGCGCCAGCAGCTTGGACCAGGATCAGCCCCAGCATTTT.

This chain uses TRBV19 with TRBJ1-1; D gene ambiguous. This CDR3 has 12 amino acids. Germline V gives CDR1 LNHDA, CDR2 SQIVND (reference sequence). Trimming removed 4 bases at V and 8 bases at J, with 11 bases between. CDR3 sequence: CASSTSGLEAFF. CDR3 nucleotide sequence: TGTGCCAGTAGTACCTCAGGACTGGAAGCTTTCTTT.

This clone showed up just once. The J gene is TRBJ2-7, the V gene TRBV2; 8 bases match TRBD1. This CDR3 has 14 amino acids. V gave up 7 bases and J gave up 3 bases; unmatched junction bases: 8. CDR1 and CDR2 (germline): SNHLY, FYNNEI. DNA of the CDR3: TGTGCCAGCACTCCGGGACAGGACCACTACGAGCAGTACGTC. It is translated as CASTPGQDHYEQYV.

CDR3 sequence: CASSLPGSTEAFF. The CDR3, as DNA: TGTGCCAGCAGTTTACCGGGGAGCACTGAAGCTTTCTTT. This chain connects TRBV27 to TRBJ1-1; D ambiguous. CDR1 MNHEY and CDR2 SMNVEV come from the germline V gene (reference sequence). The CDR3 has 13 residues. Trimming removed 2 bases from V and 4 bases from J, with 8 bases in between.

J is TRBJ2-1 and V is TRBV6-5; TRBD2 aligns across 10 bases. CDR1 MNHEY and CDR2 SVGAGI come from the germline V gene. Trimming cost V 4 bases and J 8 bases; bases outside gene matches: 11. This CDR3 is 16 amino acids long. CDR3 nucleotides: TGTGCCAGCAGTTCTTCCTCAGCGGGAGGGTTACATGAGCAGTTCTTC. This encodes CASSSSSAGGLHEQFF.

This sequence joins TRBV7-9 and TRBJ2-3; a possible D gene is TRBD1 (6 bases). This CDR3 has 17 amino acids. V dropped 1 base and J dropped 4 bases, with 18 bases sitting between them. Germline CDR1 SEHNR, CDR2 FQNEAQ (reference sequence). In DNA form, the CDR3 reads TGTGCCAGCAGCTTAGGAAGGGGGATGCGCCGCGCAGATACGCAGTATTTT. Protein: CASSLGRGMRRADTQYF.

The chain has TRBV27 and TRBJ2-1; a possible D gene is TRBD2 (6 bases). CDR1 is MNHEY and CDR2 is SMNVEV in the germline V gene (reference sequence). Deletions cut 7 bases from V and 0 bases from J, with 16 bases between. The CDR3 sequence is 16 residues long. The CDR3 region is CASTLDPTSSYNEQFF. The CDR3 DNA follows: TGTGCCAGCACCCTGGATCCGACTAGCTCCTACAATGAGCAGTTCTTC.

The chain couples TRBV6-5 to TRBJ2-1; TRBD1 matches 8 bases. The V segment lost 5 bases and the J segment 10 bases; nucleotides outside the gene matches: 1. The CDR3 covers 11 residues. Germline CDR1 is MNHEY and CDR2 is SVGAGI. In nucleotides, the CDR3 is TGTGCCAGCAGTACAGGGGGGGAGCAGTTCTTC. This translates into CASSTGGEQFF.

A few counts support this clone. The chain uses TRBV4-2 and TRBJ2-1; D gene uncertain. Germline assignment: CDR1 LGHNA and CDR2 YNFKEQ. Trimming pared 0 bases from V and 9 bases from J, leaving 15 bases between. This CDR3 has 15 amino acids. This CDR3 reads CASSQDSASVGEQFF. The CDR3, as DNA: TGTGCCAGCAGCCAAGATAGTGCTTCCGTCGGTGAGCAGTTCTTC.

The gene calls are TRBV5-1 and TRBJ1-2; TRBD1 aligns across 8 bases. J lost 6 bases, V lost 6 bases, and 7 bases had no gene match. CDR3 length: 13 amino acids. CDR1 and CDR2 (germline): SGHRS, YFSETQ. CDR3 region: CASTYTGGDGYTF. The CDR3 DNA follows: TGCGCCAGCACCTATACAGGGGGGGATGGCTACACCTTC.